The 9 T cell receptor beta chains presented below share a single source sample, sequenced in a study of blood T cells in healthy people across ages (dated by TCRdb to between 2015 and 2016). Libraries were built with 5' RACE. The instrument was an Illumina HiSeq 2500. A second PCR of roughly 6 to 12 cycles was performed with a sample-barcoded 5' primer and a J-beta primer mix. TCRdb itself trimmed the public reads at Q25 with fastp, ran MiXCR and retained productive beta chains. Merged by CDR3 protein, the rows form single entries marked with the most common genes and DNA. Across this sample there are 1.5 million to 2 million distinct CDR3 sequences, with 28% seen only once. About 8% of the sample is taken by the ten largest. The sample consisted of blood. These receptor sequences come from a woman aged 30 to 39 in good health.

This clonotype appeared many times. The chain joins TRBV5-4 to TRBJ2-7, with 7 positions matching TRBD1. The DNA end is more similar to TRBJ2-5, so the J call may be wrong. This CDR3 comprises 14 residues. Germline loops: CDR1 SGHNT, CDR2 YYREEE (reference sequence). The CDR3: CASSLGQVRETQYF. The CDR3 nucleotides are TGTGCCAGCAGCCTAGGACAGGTCAGGGAGACCCAGTACTTC.

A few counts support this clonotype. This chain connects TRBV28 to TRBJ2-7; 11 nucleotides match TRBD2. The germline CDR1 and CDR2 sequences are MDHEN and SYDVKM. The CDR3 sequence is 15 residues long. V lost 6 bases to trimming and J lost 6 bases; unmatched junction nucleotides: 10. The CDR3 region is CASSFGLAGLLEQYF. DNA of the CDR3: TGTGCCAGCAGCTTCGGACTAGCGGGTCTTCTCGAGCAGTACTTC. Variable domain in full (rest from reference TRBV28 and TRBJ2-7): DVKVTQSSRYLVKRTGEKVFLECVQDMDHENMFWYRQDPGLGLRLIYFSYDVKMKEKGDIPEGYSVSREKKERFSLILESASTNQTSMYLCASSFGLAGLLEQYFGPGTRLTVT.

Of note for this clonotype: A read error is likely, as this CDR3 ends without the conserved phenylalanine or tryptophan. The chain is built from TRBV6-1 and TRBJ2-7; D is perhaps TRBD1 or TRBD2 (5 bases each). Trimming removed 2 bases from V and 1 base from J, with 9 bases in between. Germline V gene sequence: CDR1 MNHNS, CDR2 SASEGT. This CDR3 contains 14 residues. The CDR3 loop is CASSERDPSYEQYC. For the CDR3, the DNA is TGTGCCAGCAGTGAACGGGACCCTTCCTACGAGCAGTACTGC.

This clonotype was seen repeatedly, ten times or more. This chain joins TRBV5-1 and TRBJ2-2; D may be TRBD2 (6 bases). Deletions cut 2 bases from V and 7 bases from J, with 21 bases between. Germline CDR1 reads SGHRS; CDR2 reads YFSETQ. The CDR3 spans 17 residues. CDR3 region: CASSFITTSGSGGELFF. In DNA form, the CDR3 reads TGCGCCAGCAGCTTTATAACTACGAGCGGGTCTGGCGGGGAGCTGTTTTTT.

The CDR3: CASSLAGGTPDIQYF. The CDR3, as DNA: TGTGCCAGCAGTTTAGCGGGCGGGACTCCTGACATTCAGTACTTC. The chain links TRBV12-3 or TRBV12-4 to TRBJ2-4; TRBD2 might be the D (6 bases). The CDR3 has 15 amino acids. Trimming removed 0 bases at V and 8 bases at J, with 14 bases between.

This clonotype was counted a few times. CDR3 sequence reads: CASGLESGDTQYF. The DNA for the CDR3 is TGTGCTAGTGGTTTGGAGTCGGGAGATACGCAGTATTTT. This chain connects TRBV12-5 to TRBJ2-3; the D is unclear. Germline V gene data show CDR1 as LGHNT and CDR2 as FRNRAP. This CDR3 has 13 residues. Trimming removed 1 base from V and 5 bases from J, with 7 bases in between. Using reference TRBV12-5 and TRBJ2-3 for the parts outside the CDR3, the full variable domain is DARVTQTPRHKVTEMGQEVTMRCQPILGHNTVFWYRQTMMQGLELLAYFRNRAPLDDSGMPKDRFSAEMPDATLATLKIQPSEPRDSAVYFCASGLESGDTQYFGPGTRLTVL.

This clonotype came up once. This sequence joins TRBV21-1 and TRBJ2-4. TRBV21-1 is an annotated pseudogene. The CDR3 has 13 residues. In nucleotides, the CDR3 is TGTGCCAGCAGCAAATTTCAGGTCCACGAGGAGTACTTC. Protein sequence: CASSKFQVHEEYF.

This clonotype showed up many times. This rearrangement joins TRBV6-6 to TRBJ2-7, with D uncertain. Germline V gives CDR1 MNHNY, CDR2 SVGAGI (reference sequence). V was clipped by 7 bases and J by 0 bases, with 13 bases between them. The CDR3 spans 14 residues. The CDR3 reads CASKLLRTSYEQYF. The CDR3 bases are TGTGCCAGCAAGCTACTACGGACCTCCTACGAGCAGTACTTC.

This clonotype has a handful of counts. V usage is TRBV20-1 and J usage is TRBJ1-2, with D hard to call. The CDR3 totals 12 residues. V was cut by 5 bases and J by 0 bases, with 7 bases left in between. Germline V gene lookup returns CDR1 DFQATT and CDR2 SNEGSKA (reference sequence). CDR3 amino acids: CSALGTNYGYTF. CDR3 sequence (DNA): TGCAGTGCTTTAGGGACTAACTATGGCTACACCTTC.